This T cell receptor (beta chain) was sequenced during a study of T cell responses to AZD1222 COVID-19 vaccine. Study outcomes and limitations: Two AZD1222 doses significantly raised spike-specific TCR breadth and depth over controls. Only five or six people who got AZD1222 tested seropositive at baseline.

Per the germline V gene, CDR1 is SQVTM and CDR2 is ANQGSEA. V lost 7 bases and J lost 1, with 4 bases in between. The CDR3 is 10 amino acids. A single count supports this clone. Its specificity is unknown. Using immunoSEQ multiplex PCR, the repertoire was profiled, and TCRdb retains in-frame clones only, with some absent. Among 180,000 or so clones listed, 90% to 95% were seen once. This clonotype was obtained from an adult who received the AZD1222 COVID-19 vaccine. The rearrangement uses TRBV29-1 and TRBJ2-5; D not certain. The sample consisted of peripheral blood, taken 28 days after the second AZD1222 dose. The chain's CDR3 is CSALQETQYF. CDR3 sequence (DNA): TGCAGCGCCCTCCAAGAGACCCAGTACTTC.